A selection of T cell receptor beta chains follows, all from one sample in a study of blood T cell repertoires in COVID-19. Clones were sequenced by immunoSEQ multiplex PCR, and TCRdb holds only the in-frame ones, with some missing. The sample includes approximately 390,000 clones, about 90% of them seen just once. The sample was peripheral blood. The receptors were sampled from a woman aged 55-69 years with COVID-19, enrolled during active disease. Each CDR3 is given without its conserved first and last residue.

j_call v_call cdr3_aa
TRBJ1-2 TRBV5-5 ASSELTGASGYT
TRBJ1-1 TRBV28 ASSSGQRNTEAF
TRBJ2-7 TRBV10-3 AISLRTPSYEQY
TRBJ2-7 TRBV6-6 ASRRSGTGPYEQY
TRBJ2-7 TRBV6-5 ASILLAGASYEQY
TRBJ2-4 TRBV3-1/TRBV3-2 ASSVTSGGANIQY
TRBJ2-3 TRBV14 ASSPQLAGTDTQY
TRBJ1-5 TRBV18 ASSPQEGAGANQPQH
TRBJ2-1 TRBV28 ASSYGTSGVNEQF
TRBJ2-3 TRBV18 ASSPPSSTDTQY
TRBJ1-2 TRBV18 ASSLRQQANYGYT
TRBJ1-2 TRBV19 ASSYGQGGSGYT
TRBJ2-3 TRBV5-1 ASSLNQGATDTQY
TRBJ2-3 TRBV29-1 SFYGGAADTQY
TRBJ2-7 TRBV6-5 ASSYSISGGYEQY
TRBJ1-1 TRBV5-8 ASSLRTAEAF
TRBJ1-2 TRBV5-1 ASSPHRDSGYT
TRBJ1-2 TRBV5-1 ASSLGGGGGYT
TRBJ2-2 TRBV3-1/TRBV3-2 ASTARAGGLSTGELF
TRBJ1-5 TRBV18 ASSPRDTGIDYSNQPQH
TRBJ2-7 TRBV29-1 SARGSGGAREQY
TRBJ1-1 TRBV30 AWSVPGQGAF
TRBJ1-3 TRBV11-2 ASSRQVISGNTIY
TRBJ2-7 TRBV7-9 ASSSSRDTPHYEQY
TRBJ1-2 TRBV19 ASSSRTGNYGYT
TRBJ1-1 TRBV29-1 SVEHTMNTEAF
TRBJ2-3 TRBV7-6 ASSSGLAGKDTQY
TRBJ1-2 TRBV29-1 SVEQGGYT
TRBJ2-7 TRBV15 ATSLWEGLISGGDHREQY
TRBJ2-7 TRBV7-2 ASSLRTGRYEQY
TRBJ1-2 TRBV5-1 ASSRGTNYGYT
TRBJ2-5 TRBV7-2 ASSLATGAGQETQY
TRBJ1-4 TRBV18 ASSPPGQGNEKLF
TRBJ1-1 TRBV10-2 ASSAGDTEAF
TRBJ2-3 TRBV5-5 ASSREEVGATDTQY
TRBJ1-5 TRBV2 ASRTMGQGGNQPQH
TRBJ2-3 TRBV10-1 ASSRLGQGDTQY
TRBJ1-3 TRBV7-3 ASSSGGGNTIY
TRBJ1-4 TRBV7-9 ASSRTGTGDEKLF
TRBJ1-5 TRBV10-1 ASSVPLGAQPQH
TRBJ2-1 TRBV27 ASSSRPSGGYNEQF
TRBJ2-5 TRBV2 ASSRGATETQY
TRBJ1-3 TRBV3-1/TRBV3-2 ASSPTGHSGNTIY
TRBJ2-7 TRBV3-1/TRBV3-2 ASSHSASGDEQY
TRBJ1-2 TRBV7-9 ASSTSDRENYGYT